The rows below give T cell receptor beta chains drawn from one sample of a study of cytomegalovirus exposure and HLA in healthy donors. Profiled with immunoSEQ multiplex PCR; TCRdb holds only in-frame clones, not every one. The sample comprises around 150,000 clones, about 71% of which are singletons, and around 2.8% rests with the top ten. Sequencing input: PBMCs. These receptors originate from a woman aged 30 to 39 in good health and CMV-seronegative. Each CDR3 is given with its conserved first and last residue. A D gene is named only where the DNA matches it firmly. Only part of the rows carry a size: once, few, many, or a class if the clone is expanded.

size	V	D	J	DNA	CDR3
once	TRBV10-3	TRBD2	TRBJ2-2	TGTGCCATCAGTGGGACTAGCGTAGCCGGGGAGCTGTTTTTT	CAISGTSVAGELFF
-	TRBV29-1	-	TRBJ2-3	TGCAGCGTTGAACTGTCCCTCGGGGATACGCAGTATTTT	CSVELSLGDTQYF
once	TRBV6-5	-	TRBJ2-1	TGTGCCAGCAGTTACACTAGCATCGGTGAGCAGTTCTTC	CASSYTSIGEQFF
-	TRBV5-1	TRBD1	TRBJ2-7	TGCGCCAGCAGCACGGGACAGGGGGTCCACGAGCAGTACTTC	CASSTGQGVHEQYF
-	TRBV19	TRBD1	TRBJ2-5	TGTGCCAGTAGTGTGGGACAGGGACAACAAGAGACCCAGTACTTC	CASSVGQGQQETQYF
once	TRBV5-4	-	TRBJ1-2	TGTGCCAGCAGCCCCTCCACCACGAACTCTGGCTACACCTTC	CASSPSTTNSGYTF
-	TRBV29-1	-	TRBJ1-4	TGCAGCGCTAGGACAGCGCTTGATGAAAAACTGTTTTTT	CSARTALDEKLFF
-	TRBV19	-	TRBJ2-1	TGTGCCAGTGGGGGCGGGAGACGCAATGAGCAGTTCTTC	CASGGGRRNEQFF
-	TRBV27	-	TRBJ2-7	TGTGCCAGCAGTTTAAGAACGAGTAGCTACGAGCAGTACTTC	CASSLRTSSYEQYF
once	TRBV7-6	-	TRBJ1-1	TGTGCCAGCAGCTTGAGTTCCGGGTTTAGGACTGAAGCTTTCTTT	CASSLSSGFRTEAFF
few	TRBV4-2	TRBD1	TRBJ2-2	TGTGCCAGCAGCCTCGGACAGGGGGCGGGCGGGGAGCTGTTTTTT	CASSLGQGAGGELFF
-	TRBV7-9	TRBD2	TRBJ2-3	TGTGCCAGCAGCCCCCTTGCGGGAGGGAGACTGAATACGCAGTATTTT	CASSPLAGGRLNTQYF